These 21 T cell receptor beta chains originate from one sample sequenced in a study of T cells in Graves' hyperthyroidism and ophthalmopathy. Amplified TCR beta CDR3 regions derived from RNA transcripts. The HTBI primer set drove a first-round RT-PCR of the TCR CDR3. TCRdb ran MiXCR on the multiplex PCR reads and lists one entry per CDR3 protein. Counted here are under 650,000 distinct CDR3 sequences, 15% to 20% occurring once; the ten biggest clones make up 3.5% to 4%. Material: blood. The receptors come from a woman aged 30 to 39 with Graves' hyperthyroidism.

This clonotype was seen many times. This sequence joins TRBV7-8 and TRBJ2-1; no reliable D call. The CDR3 contains 15 residues. CDR1 and CDR2 (germline): SGHVS, FQNEAQ. The V end lost 2 bases, the J end lost 4 bases, and 12 bases lay between the germline ends. The CDR3 spells CASSLLGMIYNEQFF. The CDR3 DNA follows: TGTGCCAGCAGCTTACTTGGGATGATTTACAATGAGCAGTTCTTC.

This clonotype was found once. This chain connects TRBV15 to TRBJ2-5; weak D call: TRBD2 (5 bases). This CDR3 has 15 residues. V gave up 0 bases and J gave up 5 bases, with 13 bases separating them. Germline assignment: CDR1 LNHNV and CDR2 YYDKDF (reference sequence). CDR3 bases: TGTGCCACCAGCAGAGATTGGAGAGGGCGGGAGACCCAGTACTTC. This translates into CATSRDWRGRETQYF.

Only a few counts were recorded for this clonotype. The chain combines TRBV6-1 with TRBJ1-5, with 7 bases identical to TRBD1. V shed 7 bases, J shed 3 bases, and the junction held 9 bases outside the gene matches. Germline lookup yields CDR1 MNHNS and CDR2 SASEGT. CDR3 length equals 15 residues. For the CDR3, the DNA is TGTGCCAGCATTCCCTTGACAGGGCCCAATCAGCCCCAGCATTTT. Translated, it gives CASIPLTGPNQPQHF.

This clonotype was seen more than once but under ten times. V and J are TRBV7-9 and TRBJ1-2; D is perhaps TRBD1 (6 bases). The ends were cut back, 5 bases at V and 2 bases at J, with 15 bases in the middle. Germline V gives CDR1 SEHNR, CDR2 FQNEAQ (reference sequence). This CDR3 has 15 amino acids. As DNA, the CDR3 is TGTGCCAGCAGCATCCGGACAGAATTGAACTATGGCTACACCTTC. This translates into CASSIRTELNYGYTF.

The gene calls are TRBV5-1 and TRBJ2-7, with 7 nucleotides matching TRBD2. Germline CDR1 is SGHRS and CDR2 is YFSETQ. The V and J ends lost 3 bases and 7 bases, in that order; junction bases with no gene match: 10. This CDR3 has 14 amino acids. The DNA for the CDR3 is TGCGCCAGCAGCTGGGAGGGAGGGCCAGGGGAGCAGTACTTC. As protein: CASSWEGGPGEQYF.

This chain links TRBV3-1 with TRBJ2-2; weak D call: TRBD2 (6 bases). V was cut by 3 bases and J by 4 bases, with 12 bases left in between. Per germline, CDR1 LGHDT and CDR2 YNNKEL (reference sequence). This CDR3 is 15 amino acids long. CDR3 protein: CASSHGGVFTGELFF. In DNA form, the CDR3 reads TGTGCCAGCAGCCACGGGGGAGTATTCACCGGGGAGCTGTTTTTT.

The chain is built from TRBV5-6 and TRBJ1-1; D possibly corresponds to TRBD1 (5 bases). CDR3 length equals 14 residues. CDR1 is SGHDT and CDR2 is YYEEEE in the germline V gene. V lost 0 bases, J lost 6 bases, and 12 bases lay in between. This chain's CDR3 is CASSLASQGPEAFF. CDR3 nucleotide sequence: TGTGCCAGCAGCTTGGCCAGCCAGGGCCCTGAAGCTTTCTTT.

At least ten counts were recorded for this clonotype. The rearrangement uses TRBV3-1 and TRBJ2-2; D call uncertain. V gave up 0 bases and J gave up 0 bases, with 5 bases separating them. The CDR3 covers 15 residues. Germline CDR1 reads LGHDT; CDR2 reads YNNKEL (reference sequence). CDR3 nucleotide sequence: TGTGCCAGCAGCCAAGATTCCCCGAACACCGGGGAGCTGTTTTTT. Encoded protein: CASSQDSPNTGELFF.

This clonotype was counted between two and nine times. Germline and junction disagree at one end, which may indicate a read error. The J gene is TRBJ2-6, the V gene TRBV6-2 or TRBV6-3; 7 bases fit TRBD1. Germline-derived CDR1 and CDR2 are MNHEY and SVGEGT. The length of the CDR3 is 15 residues. The CDR3 bases are TGTGCCAACAGTTATGGACAGGAGGGGGCCAACGTCCTGACTTTC. Its translation: CANSYGQEGANVLTF.

The chain is built from TRBV7-2 and TRBJ1-4, with TRBD1 matching 8 bases. CDR1 and CDR2 (germline): SGHTA, FQGNSA. CDR3 size: 17 residues. The trim removed 5 bases at V and 3 bases at J, leaving 11 bases unmatched. The CDR3 spells CASSRTGIVEANEKLFF. In nucleotides, the CDR3 is TGTGCCAGCAGCCGGACAGGGATCGTTGAAGCTAATGAAAAACTGTTTTTT.

This clonotype appeared many times. This chain joins TRBV28 and TRBJ2-1; 8 nucleotides align to TRBD2. Trimming took 2 bases from V and 7 from J; bases not matched to a gene: 4. This CDR3 has 14 residues. Germline values: CDR1 MDHEN, CDR2 SYDVKM. DNA for the CDR3: TGTGCCAGCAGTTTAGGACTAGCAAGGAATGAGCAGTTCTTC. Its translation: CASSLGLARNEQFF. The complete variable domain, with remaining parts taken from reference TRBV28 and TRBJ2-1, reads DVKVTQSSRYLVKRTGEKVFLECVQDMDHENMFWYRQDPGLGLRLIYFSYDVKMKEKGDIPEGYSVSREKKERFSLILESASTNQTSMYLCASSLGLARNEQFFGPGTRLTVL.

This clonotype was counted at least ten times. Sequence at one end of the junction differs from germline and may be a read error. This chain joins TRBV6-1 and TRBJ1-1, with D tentatively TRBD1 (5 bases). CDR3 size: 13 residues. The germline gives CDR1 MNHNS, CDR2 SASEGT. CDR3 DNA: TGTGCCAGCAGCGAAGACAGCAACACTGAAGCTTTCTTT. Translating gives CASSEDSNTEAFF.

The chain joins TRBV7-9 to TRBJ1-5; possibly TRBD1 for D (6 bases). The V and J ends lost 6 bases and 2 bases respectively, with 17 bases between them. From germline, CDR1 is SEHNR and CDR2 FQNEAQ (reference sequence). The CDR3 is 16 amino acids. CDR3 in DNA: TGTGCCAGCAGTCATACAGGGTTAGTCGGCAATCAGCCCCAGCATTTT. It encodes CASSHTGLVGNQPQHF.

The chain links TRBV5-1 to TRBJ2-7, with a possible D match to TRBD1 (6 bases). Trimming pared 0 bases from V and 2 bases from J, leaving 12 bases between. In germline, CDR1 is SGHRS, CDR2 YFSETQ. The CDR3 consists of 15 residues. CDR3 residues: CASSLETGNPYEQYF. CDR3 nucleotide sequence: TGCGCCAGCAGCTTGGAAACAGGGAATCCCTACGAGCAGTACTTC.

At least ten counts were recorded for this clonotype. The CDR3 DNA sequence: TGTGCCAGCAGCTTAGGACTAGCGGGAGATGGGGAGACCCAGTACTTC. Amino acid sequence: CASSLGLAGDGETQYF. V gene TRBV7-2 combines with J gene TRBJ2-5; 12 nucleotides agree with TRBD2. CDR1 and CDR2 from the germline V gene are SGHTA and FQGNSA. The CDR3 is 16 residues long. V was clipped by 1 base and J by 5 bases; unmatched bases: 5. Using reference TRBV7-2 and TRBJ2-5 for the parts outside the CDR3, the full variable domain is GAGVSQSPSNKVTEKGKDVELRCDPISGHTALYWYRQSLGQGLEFLIYFQGNSAPDKSGLPSDRFSAERTGGSVSTLTIQRTQQEDSAVYLCASSLGLAGDGETQYFGPGTRLLVL.

This clonotype was observed at least ten times. V is TRBV3-1 and J is TRBJ1-2; 7 nucleotides match TRBD1. The CDR3 is made up of 13 amino acids. From germline, CDR1 is LGHDT and CDR2 YNNKEL (reference sequence). Trimming cost V 4 bases and J 8 bases; bases outside gene matches: 7. The CDR3 reads CASSRQGLSGYTF. The CDR3 DNA reads as TGTGCCAGCAGCCGACAGGGACTTAGCGGCTACACCTTC.

The genes are TRBV20-1 and TRBJ1-2, with 7 bases matching TRBD1. Germline V gene data show CDR1 as DFQATT and CDR2 as SNEGSKA (reference sequence). V shed 2 bases and J 4 bases; nucleotides not matched to a gene: 4. The CDR3 has 13 amino acids. The CDR3 loop is CSARPTGVYGYTF. In DNA form, the CDR3 reads TGCAGTGCTAGACCAACAGGGGTCTATGGCTACACCTTC.

This chain links TRBV11-3 with TRBJ2-7, with D possibly matching TRBD2 (5 bases). Trimming stripped 5 bases from V and 4 bases from J, with 12 bases between. The V gene's germline CDR1 is SGHNT and CDR2 YENEEA. The CDR3 is made up of 13 amino acids. DNA for the CDR3: TGTGCCAGCAGCCGCCGGGGAGAATACGAGCAGTACTTC. This sequence encodes CASSRRGEYEQYF.

This chain links TRBV13 with TRBJ2-3; 7 nucleotides align to TRBD2. V shed 4 bases, J shed 10 bases, and the junction held 14 bases outside the gene matches. Germline loops: CDR1 PRHDT, CDR2 FYEKMQ (reference sequence). The CDR3 spans 15 residues. The chain's CDR3 is CASSSPAGTRPSQYF. In nucleotides, the CDR3 is TGTGCCAGCAGCTCCCCAGCGGGAACTCGCCCTTCGCAGTATTTT.

This clonotype was recorded many times. The rearrangement uses TRBV5-1 and TRBJ2-1; 7 positions agree with TRBD2. With 7 bases clipped from V and 7 bases from J, the junction kept 11 bases outside the gene matches. Per the germline V gene, CDR1 is SGHRS and CDR2 is YFSETQ. The CDR3 has 14 amino acids. The CDR3 loop reads CASYRGNGRNEQFF. DNA of the CDR3: TGCGCCAGCTATAGGGGTAACGGGAGGAATGAGCAGTTCTTC.

This clonotype was seen a few times. The chain carries TRBV5-1 and TRBJ2-4; the D call may be TRBD1 or TRBD2 (5 bases each). The CDR3 length is 14 residues. The V end lost 1 base, the J end lost 7 bases, and 12 bases lay between the germline ends. Germline V lookup: CDR1 SGHRS, CDR2 YFSETQ. The CDR3 region has the DNA TGCGCCAGCAGCTTGATGATAGGGGACAACATTCAGTACTTC. This translates into CASSLMIGDNIQYF.